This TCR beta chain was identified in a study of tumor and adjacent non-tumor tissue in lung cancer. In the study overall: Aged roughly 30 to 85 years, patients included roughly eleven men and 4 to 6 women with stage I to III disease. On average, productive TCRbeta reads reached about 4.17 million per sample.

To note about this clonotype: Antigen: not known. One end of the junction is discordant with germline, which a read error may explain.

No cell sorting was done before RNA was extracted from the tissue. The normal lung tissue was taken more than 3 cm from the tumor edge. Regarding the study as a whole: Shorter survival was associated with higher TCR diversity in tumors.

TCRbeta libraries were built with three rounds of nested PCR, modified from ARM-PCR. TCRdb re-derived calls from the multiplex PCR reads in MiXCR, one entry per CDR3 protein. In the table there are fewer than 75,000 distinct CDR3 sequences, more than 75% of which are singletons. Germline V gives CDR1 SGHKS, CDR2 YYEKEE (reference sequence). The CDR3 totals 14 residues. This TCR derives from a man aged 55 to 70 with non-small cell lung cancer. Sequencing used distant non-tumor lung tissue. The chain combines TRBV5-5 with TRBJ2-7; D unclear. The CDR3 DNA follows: TGTGCCAGCAGCTTGATGATGAGCTCGTACGAGCAGAACTTC. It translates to CASSLMMSSYEQNF.